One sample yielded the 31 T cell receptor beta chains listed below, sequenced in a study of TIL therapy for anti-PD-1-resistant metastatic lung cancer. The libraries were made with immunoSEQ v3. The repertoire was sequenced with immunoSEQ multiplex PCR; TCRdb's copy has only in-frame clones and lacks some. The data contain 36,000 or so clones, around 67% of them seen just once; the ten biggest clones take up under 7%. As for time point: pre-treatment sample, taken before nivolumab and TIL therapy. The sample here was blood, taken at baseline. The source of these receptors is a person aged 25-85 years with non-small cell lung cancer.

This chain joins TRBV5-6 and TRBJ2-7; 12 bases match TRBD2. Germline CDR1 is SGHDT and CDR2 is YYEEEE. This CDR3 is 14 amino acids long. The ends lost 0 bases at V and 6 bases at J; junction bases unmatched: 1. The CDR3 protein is CASSLGLAGVEQYF. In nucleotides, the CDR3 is TGTGCCAGCAGCTTGGGACTAGCGGGAGTCGAGCAGTACTTC.

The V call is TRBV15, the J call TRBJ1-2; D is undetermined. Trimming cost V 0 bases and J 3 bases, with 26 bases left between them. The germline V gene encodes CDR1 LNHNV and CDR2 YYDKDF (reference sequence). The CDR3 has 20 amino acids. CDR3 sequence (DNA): TGTGCCACCAGCAGAGATTTGGCCGAGACGGCATTAAGAGCCCACTATGGCTACACCTTC. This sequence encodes CATSRDLAETALRAHYGYTF.

The CDR3 is CASSDPAGVAYEQYF. CDR3 nucleotides: TGTGCCAGCAGCGACCCGGCGGGAGTTGCCTACGAGCAGTACTTC. The chain employs TRBV6-5 and TRBJ2-7; 7 nucleotides match TRBD2. The CDR3 is 15 amino acids. Unmatched junction bases numbered 10, after V lost 6 bases and J lost 2 bases. CDR1 MNHEY and CDR2 SVGAGI come from the germline V gene.

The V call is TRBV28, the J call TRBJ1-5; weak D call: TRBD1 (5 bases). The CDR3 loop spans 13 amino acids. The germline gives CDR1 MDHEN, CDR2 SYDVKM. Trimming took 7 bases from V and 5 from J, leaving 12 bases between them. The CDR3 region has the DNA TGTGCCAGCACTTTGGGGGAGGATCAGCCCCAGCATTTT. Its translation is CASTLGEDQPQHF.

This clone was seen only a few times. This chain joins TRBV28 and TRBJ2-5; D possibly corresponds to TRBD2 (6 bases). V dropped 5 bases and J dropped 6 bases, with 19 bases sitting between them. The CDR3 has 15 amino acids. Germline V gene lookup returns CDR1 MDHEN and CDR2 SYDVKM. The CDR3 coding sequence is TGTGCCAGCAGTCCCAGGGAGGTGGTCGGAAAGACCCAGTACTTC. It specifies CASSPREVVGKTQYF. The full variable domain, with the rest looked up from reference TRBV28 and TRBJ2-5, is DVKVTQSSRYLVKRTGEKVFLECVQDMDHENMFWYRQDPGLGLRLIYFSYDVKMKEKGDIPEGYSVSREKKERFSLILESASTNQTSMYLCASSPREVVGKTQYFGPGTRLLVL.

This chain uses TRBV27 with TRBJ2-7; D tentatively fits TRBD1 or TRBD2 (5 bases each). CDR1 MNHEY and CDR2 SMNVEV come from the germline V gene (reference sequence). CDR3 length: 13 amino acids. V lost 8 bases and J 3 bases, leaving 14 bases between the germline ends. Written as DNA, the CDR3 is TGTGCCAGCGGGGAGACAGAGTACTACGAGCAGTACTTC. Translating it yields CASGETEYYEQYF.

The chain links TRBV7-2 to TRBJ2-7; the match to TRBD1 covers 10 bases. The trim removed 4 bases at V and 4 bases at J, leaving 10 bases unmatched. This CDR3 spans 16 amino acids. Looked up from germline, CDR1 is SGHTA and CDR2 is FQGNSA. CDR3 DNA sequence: TGTGCCAGCAGCTCTCGACCGGGACAGGGGCGTTACGAGCAGTACTTC. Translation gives CASSSRPGQGRYEQYF. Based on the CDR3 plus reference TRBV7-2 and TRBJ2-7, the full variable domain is GAGVSQSPSNKVTEKGKDVELRCDPISGHTALYWYRQSLGQGLEFLIYFQGNSAPDKSGLPSDRFSAERTGGSVSTLTIQRTQQEDSAVYLCASSSRPGQGRYEQYFGPGTRLTVT.

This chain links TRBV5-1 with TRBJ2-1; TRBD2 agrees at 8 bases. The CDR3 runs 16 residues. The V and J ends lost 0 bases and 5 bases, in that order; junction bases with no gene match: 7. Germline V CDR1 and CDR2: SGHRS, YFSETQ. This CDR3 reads CASSLGELAANNEQFF. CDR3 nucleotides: TGCGCCAGCAGCTTGGGAGAACTAGCGGCTAACAATGAGCAGTTCTTC.

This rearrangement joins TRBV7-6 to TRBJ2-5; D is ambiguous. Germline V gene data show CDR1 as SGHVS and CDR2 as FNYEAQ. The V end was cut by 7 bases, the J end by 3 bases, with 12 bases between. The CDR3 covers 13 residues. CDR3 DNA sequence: TGTGCCAGCACCCGTACCAAAGAAGAGACCCAGTACTTC. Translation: CASTRTKEETQYF.

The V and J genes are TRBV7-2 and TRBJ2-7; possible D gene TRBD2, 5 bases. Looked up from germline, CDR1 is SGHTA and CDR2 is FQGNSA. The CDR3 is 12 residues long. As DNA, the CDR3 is TGTGCAACCCGAGGGTCCGGCTACGAGCAGTACTTC. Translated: CATRGSGYEQYF.

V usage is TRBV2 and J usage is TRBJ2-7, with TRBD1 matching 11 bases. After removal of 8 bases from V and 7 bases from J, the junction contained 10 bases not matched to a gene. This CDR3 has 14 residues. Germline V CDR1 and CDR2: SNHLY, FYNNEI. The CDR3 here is CASGEGQGVGEQYF. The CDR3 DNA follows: TGTGCCAGCGGGGAGGGACAGGGGGTGGGAGAGCAGTACTTC.

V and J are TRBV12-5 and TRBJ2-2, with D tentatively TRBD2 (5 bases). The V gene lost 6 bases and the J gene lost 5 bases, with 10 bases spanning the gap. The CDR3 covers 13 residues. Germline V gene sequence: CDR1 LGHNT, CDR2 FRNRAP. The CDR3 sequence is CASGRSGTGELFF. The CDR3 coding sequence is TGTGCTAGTGGCCGTTCGGGAACCGGGGAGCTGTTTTTT.

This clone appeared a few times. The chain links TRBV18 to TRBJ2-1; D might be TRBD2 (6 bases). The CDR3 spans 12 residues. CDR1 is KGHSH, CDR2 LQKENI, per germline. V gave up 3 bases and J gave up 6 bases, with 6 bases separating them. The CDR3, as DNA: TGTGCCAGCTCACCGGGAGGCAATGAGCAGTTCTTC. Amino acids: CASSPGGNEQFF.

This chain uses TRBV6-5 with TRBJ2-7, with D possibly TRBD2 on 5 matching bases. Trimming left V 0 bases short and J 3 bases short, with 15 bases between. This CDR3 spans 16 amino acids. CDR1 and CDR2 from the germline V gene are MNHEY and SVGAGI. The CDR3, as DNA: TGTGCCAGCAGTTACTCGAGTTTAGCGTCAATCTACGAGCAGTACTTC. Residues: CASSYSSLASIYEQYF.

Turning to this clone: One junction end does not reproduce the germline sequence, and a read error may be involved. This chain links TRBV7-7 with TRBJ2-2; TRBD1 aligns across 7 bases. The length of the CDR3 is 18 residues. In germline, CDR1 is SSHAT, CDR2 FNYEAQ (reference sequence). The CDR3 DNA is TGTGCTAGCAGCTTAGGGCTGTTTGGGACAGCGAACACCGGGGAGCTGTTTTTT. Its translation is CASSLGLFGTANTGELFF.

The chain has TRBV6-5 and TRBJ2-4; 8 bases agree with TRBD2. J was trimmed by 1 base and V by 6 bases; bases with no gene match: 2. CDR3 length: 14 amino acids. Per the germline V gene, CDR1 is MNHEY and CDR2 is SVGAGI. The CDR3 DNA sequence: TGTGCCAGCAGAGGCGGGGGGGCCAAAAACATTCAGTACTTC. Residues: CASRGGGAKNIQYF.

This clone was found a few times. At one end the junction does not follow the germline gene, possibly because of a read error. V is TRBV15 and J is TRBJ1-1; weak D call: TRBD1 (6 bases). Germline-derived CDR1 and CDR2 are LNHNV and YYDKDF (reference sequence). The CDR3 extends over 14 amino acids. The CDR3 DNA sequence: TGTGCCTCCAGTAAGGGGGGGATGAGCACTGAAGCTTTCTTT. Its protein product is CASSKGGMSTEAFF.

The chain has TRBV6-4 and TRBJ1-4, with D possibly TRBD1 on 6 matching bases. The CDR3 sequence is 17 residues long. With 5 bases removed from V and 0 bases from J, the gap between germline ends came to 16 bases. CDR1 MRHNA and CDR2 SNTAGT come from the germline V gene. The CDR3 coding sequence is TGTGCCAGCAGTTTTGGGACACAGATTGCAACTAATGAAAAACTGTTTTTT. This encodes CASSFGTQIATNEKLFF.

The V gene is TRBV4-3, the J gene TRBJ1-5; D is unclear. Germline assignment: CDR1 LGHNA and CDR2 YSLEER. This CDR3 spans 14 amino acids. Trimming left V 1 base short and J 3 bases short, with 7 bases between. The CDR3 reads CASSQASFNQPQHF. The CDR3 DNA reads TGCGCCAGCAGCCAAGCTTCTTTCAATCAGCCCCAGCATTTT.

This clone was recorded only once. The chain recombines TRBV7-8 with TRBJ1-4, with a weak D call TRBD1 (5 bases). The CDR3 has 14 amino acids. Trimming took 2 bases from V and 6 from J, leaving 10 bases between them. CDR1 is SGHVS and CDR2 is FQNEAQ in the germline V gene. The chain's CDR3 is CASSLRGSDEKLFF. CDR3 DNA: TGTGCCAGCAGCTTAAGGGGCTCGGATGAAAAACTGTTTTTT.

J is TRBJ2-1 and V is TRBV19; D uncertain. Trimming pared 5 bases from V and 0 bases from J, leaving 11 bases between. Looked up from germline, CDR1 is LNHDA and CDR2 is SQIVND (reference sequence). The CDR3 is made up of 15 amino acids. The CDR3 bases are TGTGCCAGTAGTCTGGCCTATAGCTCCTACAATGAGCAGTTCTTC. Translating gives CASSLAYSSYNEQFF.

The CDR3 protein is CASSLRGGVSSTYEQYF. The CDR3 DNA reads TGTGCCAGCAGCCTCAGGGGGGGGGTTTCGTCTACCTACGAGCAGTACTTC. V usage is TRBV11-2 and J usage is TRBJ2-7; tentatively, D is TRBD1 or TRBD2 (7 bases each). The V gene lost 5 bases and the J gene lost 2 bases, with 22 bases spanning the gap. The germline V gene has CDR1 SGHAT and CDR2 FQNNGV. The CDR3 consists of 17 residues. The full variable domain, with the rest looked up from reference TRBV11-2 and TRBJ2-7, is EAGVAQSPRYKIIEKRQSVAFWCNPISGHATLYWYQQILGQGPKLLIQFQNNGVVDDSQLPKDRFSAERLKGVDSTLKIQPAKLEDSAVYLCASSLRGGVSSTYEQYFGPGTRLTVT.

The chain's CDR3 is CAWSTLGGLNTEAFF. Here the CDR3 DNA reads TGTGCCTGGAGTACGTTGGGGGGGCTGAACACTGAAGCTTTCTTT. The genes are TRBV30 and TRBJ1-1; TRBD1 might be the D (6 bases). The CDR3 has 15 amino acids. Trimming removed 2 bases at V and 0 bases at J, with 13 bases between. Germline values: CDR1 GTSNPN, CDR2 SVGIG (reference sequence). Supplemented by reference TRBV30 and TRBJ1-1, the full variable domain reads SQTIHQWPATLVQPVGSPLSLECTVEGTSNPNLYWYRQAAGRGLQLLFYSVGIGQISSEVPQNLSASRPQDRQFILSSKKLLLSDSGFYLCAWSTLGGLNTEAFFGQGTRLTVV.

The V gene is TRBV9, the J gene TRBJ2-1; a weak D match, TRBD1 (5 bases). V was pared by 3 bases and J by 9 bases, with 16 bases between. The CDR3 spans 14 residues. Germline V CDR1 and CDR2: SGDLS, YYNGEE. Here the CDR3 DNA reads TGTGCCAGCAGCGCTGATAGGGGTCGAAGTGAGCAGTTCTTC. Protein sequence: CASSADRGRSEQFF.

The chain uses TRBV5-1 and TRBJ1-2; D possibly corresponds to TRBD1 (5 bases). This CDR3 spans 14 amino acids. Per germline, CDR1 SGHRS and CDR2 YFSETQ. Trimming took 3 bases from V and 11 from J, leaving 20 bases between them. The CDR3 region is CASSSRGDPMRYTF. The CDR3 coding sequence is TGCGCCAGCAGCTCGCGGGGGGACCCTATGCGGTACACCTTC.

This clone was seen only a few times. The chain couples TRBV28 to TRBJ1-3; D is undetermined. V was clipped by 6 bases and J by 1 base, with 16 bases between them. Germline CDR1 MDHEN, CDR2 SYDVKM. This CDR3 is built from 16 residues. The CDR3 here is CASSVLSDLSGNTIYF. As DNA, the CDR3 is TGTGCCAGCAGCGTCCTCAGTGACTTATCTGGAAACACCATATATTTT.

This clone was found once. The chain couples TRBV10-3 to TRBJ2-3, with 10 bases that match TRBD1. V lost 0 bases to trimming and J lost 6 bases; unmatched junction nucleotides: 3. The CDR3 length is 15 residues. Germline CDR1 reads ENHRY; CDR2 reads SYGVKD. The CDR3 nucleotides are TGTGCCATCAGTGAGTCGGACAGGGGGACCGATACGCAGTATTTT. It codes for CAISESDRGTDTQYF.

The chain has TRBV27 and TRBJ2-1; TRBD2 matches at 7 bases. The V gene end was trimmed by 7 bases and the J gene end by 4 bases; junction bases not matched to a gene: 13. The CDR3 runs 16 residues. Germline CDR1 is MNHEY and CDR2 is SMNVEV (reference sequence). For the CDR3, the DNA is TGTGCCAGCAACTCCCGCAATGCGGGAGTATACAATGAGCAGTTCTTC. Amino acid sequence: CASNSRNAGVYNEQFF.

The CDR3 nucleotides read TGCGCCAGCAGCTTGGCATTGCAGGCGACCTACGAGCAGTACTTC. Translating it yields CASSLALQATYEQYF. The V gene is TRBV5-1, the J gene TRBJ2-7, with D unresolved. CDR1 SGHRS and CDR2 YFSETQ come from the germline V gene. The CDR3 is made up of 15 amino acids. The V and J ends lost 0 bases and 2 bases respectively, with 12 bases between them.

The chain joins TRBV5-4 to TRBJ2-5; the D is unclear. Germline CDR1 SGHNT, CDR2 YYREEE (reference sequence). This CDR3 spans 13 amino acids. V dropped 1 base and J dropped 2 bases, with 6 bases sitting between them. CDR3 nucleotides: TGTGCCAGCAGCTTGCCCAGTCAAGAGACCCAGTACTTC. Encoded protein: CASSLPSQETQYF.

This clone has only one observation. CDR3 amino acids: CASRFDSLDNSPLHF. CDR3 DNA: TGTGCCAGCAGATTCGATTCCCTGGATAATTCACCCCTCCACTTT. The chain links TRBV27 to TRBJ1-6; D remains ambiguous. This CDR3 comprises 15 residues. CDR1 and CDR2 from the germline V gene are MNHEY and SMNVEV (reference sequence). V lost 6 bases, J lost 5 bases, and 14 bases lay in between.